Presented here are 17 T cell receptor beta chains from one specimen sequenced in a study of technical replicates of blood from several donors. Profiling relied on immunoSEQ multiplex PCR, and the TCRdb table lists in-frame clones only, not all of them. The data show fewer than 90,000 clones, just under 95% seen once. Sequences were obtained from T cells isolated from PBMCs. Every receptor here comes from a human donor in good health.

The CDR3 nucleotides are TGTGCCACCAGCCCGGACAGCAGCTATGGCTACACCTTC. It is translated as CATSPDSSYGYTF. J is TRBJ1-2 and V is TRBV15; possibly TRBD1 for D (6 bases). V lost 5 bases, J lost 4 bases, and 11 bases lay in between. Germline V gene sequence: CDR1 LNHNV, CDR2 YYDKDF (reference sequence). The CDR3 has 13 amino acids.

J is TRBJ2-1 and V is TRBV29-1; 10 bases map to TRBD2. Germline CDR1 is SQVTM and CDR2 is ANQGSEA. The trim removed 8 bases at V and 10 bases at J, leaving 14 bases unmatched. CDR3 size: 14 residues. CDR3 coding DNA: TGCAGCATATTGGGTCCTAGCGGGAGCGAGGAGCAGTTCTTC. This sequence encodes CSILGPSGSEEQFF.

CDR3 sequence: CASSEALTGTGRPTNEKLFF. CDR3 coding DNA: TGTGCCAGCAGTGAAGCGCTAACCGGGACAGGGAGACCAACTAATGAAAAACTGTTTTTT. The chain carries TRBV6-1 and TRBJ1-4; 9 bases align to TRBD1. Germline CDR1 and CDR2: MNHNS and SASEGT. J gave up 0 bases and V 0 bases, and 11 bases lay outside the gene matches. CDR3 length equals 20 residues.

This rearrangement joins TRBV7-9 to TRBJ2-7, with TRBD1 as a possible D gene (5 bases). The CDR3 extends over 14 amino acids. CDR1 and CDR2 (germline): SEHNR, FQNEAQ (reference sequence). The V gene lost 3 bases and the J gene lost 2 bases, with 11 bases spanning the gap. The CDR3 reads CASSFDLTAYEQYF. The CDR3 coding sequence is TGTGCCAGCAGCTTTGACTTGACAGCCTACGAGCAGTACTTC.

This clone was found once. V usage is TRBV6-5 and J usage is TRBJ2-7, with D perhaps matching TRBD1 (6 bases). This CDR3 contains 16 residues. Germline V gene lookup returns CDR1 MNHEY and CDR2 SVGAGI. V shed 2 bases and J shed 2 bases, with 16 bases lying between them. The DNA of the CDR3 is TGTGCCAGCAGTTACAGGAAGGGACACTATGCCTACGAGCAGTACTTC. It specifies CASSYRKGHYAYEQYF.

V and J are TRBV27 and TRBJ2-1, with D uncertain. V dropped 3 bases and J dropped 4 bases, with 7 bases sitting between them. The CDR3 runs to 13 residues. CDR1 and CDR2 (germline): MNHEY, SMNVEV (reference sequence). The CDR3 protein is CASSLVEYNEQFF. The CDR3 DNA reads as TGTGCCAGCAGTTTGGTGGAGTACAATGAGCAGTTCTTC.

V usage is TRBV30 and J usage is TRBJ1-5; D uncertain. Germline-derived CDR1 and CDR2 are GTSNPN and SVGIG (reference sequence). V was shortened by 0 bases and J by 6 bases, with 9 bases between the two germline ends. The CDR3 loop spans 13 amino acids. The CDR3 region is CAWSVLGSQPQHF. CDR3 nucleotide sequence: TGTGCCTGGAGTGTTCTCGGTAGTCAGCCCCAGCATTTT.

CDR3 sequence (DNA): TGTGCCAGCACCCTAGGGGGGGGAATGGGGGAGCCCCAGCATTTT. This encodes CASTLGGGMGEPQHF. The chain carries TRBV28 and TRBJ1-5; D possibly corresponds to TRBD1 (6 bases). This CDR3 spans 15 amino acids. Trimming took 7 bases from V and 8 from J, leaving 21 bases between them. Germline V gene data show CDR1 as MDHEN and CDR2 as SYDVKM.

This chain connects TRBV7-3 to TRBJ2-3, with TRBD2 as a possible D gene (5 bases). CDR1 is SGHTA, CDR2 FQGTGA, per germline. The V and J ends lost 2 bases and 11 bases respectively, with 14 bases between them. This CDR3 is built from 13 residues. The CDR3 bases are TGTGCCAGCAGCTTAGTTCGCTGGGAGCGGCAGTATTTT. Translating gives CASSLVRWERQYF.

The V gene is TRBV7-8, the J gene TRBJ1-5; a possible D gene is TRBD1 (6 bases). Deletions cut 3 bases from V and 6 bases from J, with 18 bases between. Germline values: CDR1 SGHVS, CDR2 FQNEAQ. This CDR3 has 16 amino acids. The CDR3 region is CASSFAGGLQGQPQHF. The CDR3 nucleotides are TGTGCCAGCAGCTTCGCCGGGGGGCTGCAGGGTCAGCCCCAGCATTTT.

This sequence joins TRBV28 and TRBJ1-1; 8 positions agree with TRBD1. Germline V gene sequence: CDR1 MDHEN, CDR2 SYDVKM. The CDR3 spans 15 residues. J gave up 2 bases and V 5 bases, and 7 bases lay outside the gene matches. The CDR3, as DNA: TGTGCCAGCAGTCCTTTACAGGGGGGCAACACTGAAGCTTTCTTT. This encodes CASSPLQGGNTEAFF.

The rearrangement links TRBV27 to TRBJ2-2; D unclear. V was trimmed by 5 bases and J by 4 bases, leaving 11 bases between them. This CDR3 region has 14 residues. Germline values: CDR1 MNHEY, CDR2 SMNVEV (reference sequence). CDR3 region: CASSPHLGTGELFF. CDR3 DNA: TGTGCCAGCAGTCCCCACCTAGGCACCGGGGAGCTGTTTTTT.

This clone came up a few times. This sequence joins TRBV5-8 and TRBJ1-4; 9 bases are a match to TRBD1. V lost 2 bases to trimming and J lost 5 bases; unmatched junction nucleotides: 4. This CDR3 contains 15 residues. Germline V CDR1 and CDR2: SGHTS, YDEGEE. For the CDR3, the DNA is TGTGCCAGCAGCTTCGCCGGGACAGGGAATGAAAAACTGTTTTTT. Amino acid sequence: CASSFAGTGNEKLFF.

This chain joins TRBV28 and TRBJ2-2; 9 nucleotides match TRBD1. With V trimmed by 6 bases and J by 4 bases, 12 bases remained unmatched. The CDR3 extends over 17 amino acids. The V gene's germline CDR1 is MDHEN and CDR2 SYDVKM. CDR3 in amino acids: CASRLGQGRKGTGELFF. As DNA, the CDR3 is TGTGCCAGCAGACTGGGACAGGGAAGAAAGGGCACCGGGGAGCTGTTTTTT.

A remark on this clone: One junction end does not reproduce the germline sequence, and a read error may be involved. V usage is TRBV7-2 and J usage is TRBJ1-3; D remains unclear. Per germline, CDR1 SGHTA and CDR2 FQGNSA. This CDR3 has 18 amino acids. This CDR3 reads CASSSKRWTDLTGNSIYF. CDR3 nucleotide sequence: TGTGCCAGCAGCTCTAAGCGGTGGACCGACCTTACTGGAAACTCCATATATTTT.

The CDR3 nucleotides are TGTGCCAGCACCCTACAACAGGGGGGGGACACTGAAGCTTTCTTT. This translates into CASTLQQGGDTEAFF. The chain joins TRBV6-1 to TRBJ1-1; 8 bases are shared with TRBD1. CDR1 is MNHNS and CDR2 is SASEGT in the germline V gene. The CDR3 contains 15 residues. V dropped 7 bases and J dropped 3; count of bases not matched to a gene: 10.

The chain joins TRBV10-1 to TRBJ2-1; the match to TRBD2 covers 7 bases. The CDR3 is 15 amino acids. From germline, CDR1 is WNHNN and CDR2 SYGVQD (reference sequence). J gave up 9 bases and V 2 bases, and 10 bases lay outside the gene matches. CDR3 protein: CASSEGRTSALEQFF. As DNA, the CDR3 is TGCGCCAGCAGTGAGGGAAGAACTAGCGCTCTTGAGCAGTTCTTC.